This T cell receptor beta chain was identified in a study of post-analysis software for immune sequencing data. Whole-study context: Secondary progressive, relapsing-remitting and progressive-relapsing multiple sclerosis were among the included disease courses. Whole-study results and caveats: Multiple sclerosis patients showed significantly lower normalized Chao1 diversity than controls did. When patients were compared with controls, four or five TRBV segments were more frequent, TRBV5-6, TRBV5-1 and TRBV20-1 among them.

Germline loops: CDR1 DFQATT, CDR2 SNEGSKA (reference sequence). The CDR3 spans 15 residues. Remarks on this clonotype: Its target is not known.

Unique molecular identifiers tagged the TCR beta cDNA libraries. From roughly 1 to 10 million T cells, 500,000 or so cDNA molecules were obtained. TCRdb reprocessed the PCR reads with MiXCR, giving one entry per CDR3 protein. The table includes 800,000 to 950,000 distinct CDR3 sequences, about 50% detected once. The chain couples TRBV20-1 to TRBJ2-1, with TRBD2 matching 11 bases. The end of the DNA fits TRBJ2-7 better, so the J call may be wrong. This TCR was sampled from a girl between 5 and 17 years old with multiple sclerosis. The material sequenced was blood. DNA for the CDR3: TGCAGTGCTAGGAGGCTAGCGGGGGGCCTCTACGAGCAGTACTTC. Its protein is CSARRLAGGLYEQYF.